These T cell receptor beta chains were read from a single sample in a study of cytomegalovirus exposure and HLA in healthy donors. The repertoire was sequenced with immunoSEQ multiplex PCR; TCRdb's copy has only in-frame clones and lacks some. Seen here are some 120,000 clones, more than 65% observed once, and the top ten hold approximately 1.5%. The sequenced material came from PBMCs. The source is a woman aged 18-29 years in good health and CMV-seronegative. CDR3s include the opening cysteine and the closing phenylalanine or tryptophan. Fields, in order: CDR3 protein, CDR3 DNA, V gene, J gene, clone size, D gene. D genes are given only for firm matches. Only some rows state a clone size, as once, few, many or a class for expanded clones.

CDR3aa: CASRLAGGPGELFF
CDR3nt: TGCGCCAGCAGACTAGCGGGAGGGCCCGGGGAGCTGTTTTTT
v_gene: TRBV5-1
j_gene: TRBJ2-2
abundance: NA
d_gene: TRBD2

CDR3aa: CASSLSAGAVYNEQFF
CDR3nt: TGCGCCAGCAGCTTGTCTGCGGGAGCCGTCTACAATGAGCAGTTCTTC
v_gene: TRBV5-1
j_gene: TRBJ2-1
abundance: NA
d_gene: TRBD2

CDR3aa: CSAQDGTGMIAGELFF
CDR3nt: TGCAGCGCCCAGGACGGGACAGGCATGATCGCCGGGGAGCTGTTTTTT
v_gene: TRBV29-1
j_gene: TRBJ2-2
abundance: few
d_gene: TRBD1

CDR3aa: CASSIGWTGGVGYTF
CDR3nt: TGTGCCAGTAGTATAGGCTGGACAGGGGGAGTTGGCTACACCTTC
v_gene: TRBV19
j_gene: TRBJ1-2
abundance: NA
d_gene: TRBD1

CDR3aa: CASSLARTGSGKFSYEQYF
CDR3nt: TGCGCCAGCAGCTTGGCCAGGACAGGTAGCGGGAAGTTCTCCTACGAGCAGTACTTC
v_gene: TRBV5-1
j_gene: TRBJ2-7
abundance: NA
d_gene: NA

CDR3aa: CASSESGYYNNEQFF
CDR3nt: TGTGCCAGCAGTGAATCGGGTTACTATAACAATGAGCAGTTCTTC
v_gene: TRBV25-1
j_gene: TRBJ2-1
abundance: NA
d_gene: NA

CDR3aa: CASSSQLSNQPQHF
CDR3nt: TGTGCCAGCAGCTCGCAACTGAGCAATCAGCCCCAGCATTTT
v_gene: TRBV7-9
j_gene: TRBJ1-5
abundance: NA
d_gene: NA

CDR3aa: CASSSRLAGEAETQYF
CDR3nt: TGCGCCAGCAGCTCCCGACTAGCGGGAGAGGCGGAGACCCAGTACTTC
v_gene: TRBV5-1
j_gene: TRBJ2-5
abundance: NA
d_gene: TRBD2

CDR3aa: CASSQDRKRGVQETQYF
CDR3nt: TGCGCCAGCAGCCAAGATAGGAAGCGGGGGGTACAAGAGACCCAGTACTTC
v_gene: TRBV4-1
j_gene: TRBJ2-5
abundance: once
d_gene: TRBD2

CDR3aa: CASSPGGSYEQYF
CDR3nt: TGTGCCAGTAGTCCCGGGGGCTCCTACGAGCAGTACTTC
v_gene: TRBV19
j_gene: TRBJ2-7
abundance: NA
d_gene: NA

CDR3aa: CASSPPGTGDGNTIYF
CDR3nt: TGTGCCAGCAGCCCACCCGGGACAGGGGATGGAAACACCATATATTTT
v_gene: TRBV5-6
j_gene: TRBJ1-3
abundance: NA
d_gene: TRBD1

CDR3aa: CASSSSTGGSNQPQHF
CDR3nt: TGTGCCAGCAGTTCCTCGACAGGGGGTAGCAATCAGCCCCAGCATTTT
v_gene: TRBV27
j_gene: TRBJ1-5
abundance: NA
d_gene: TRBD1

CDR3aa: CASSLGQVSVYEQYF
CDR3nt: TGTGCCAGCAGCCTTGGACAGGTCTCGGTCTACGAGCAGTACTTC
v_gene: TRBV27
j_gene: TRBJ2-7
abundance: once
d_gene: TRBD1

CDR3aa: CASIASSFHEQFF
CDR3nt: TGTGCCAGCATCGCTTCTAGCTTCCATGAGCAGTTCTTC
v_gene: TRBV2
j_gene: TRBJ2-1
abundance: many
d_gene: NA